This entry describes one T cell receptor beta chain. No antigen is known for it. This CDR3 comprises 15 residues. Per the germline V gene, CDR1 is SGHRS and CDR2 is YFSETQ. V was trimmed by 1 base and J by 3 bases, leaving 14 bases between them. This sample was included in a study of cytomegalovirus exposure and HLA in healthy donors. PCR used 60 Vbeta primers and 13 Jbeta primers. The repertoire was sequenced with immunoSEQ multiplex PCR; TCRdb's copy has only in-frame clones and lacks some. The sample has over 130,000 clones; 76% are singletons. General study findings and limits: Rarity characterized most TCR sequences, yet some public TCRs appeared in many donors. Prediction of most subjects' HLA-A and HLA-B alleles by TCR beta sequences was reportedly accurate. The study labeled about 160 TCR beta chains cytomegalovirus-associated.

This sequence joins TRBV5-1 and TRBJ2-7; TRBD1 is a possible D gene (6 bases). Sequencing was performed on PBMCs. The TCR sequence derives from a man aged 40-55 years in good health and CMV-seronegative. CDR3 protein: CASSLQQGRFYEQYF. Written as DNA, the CDR3 is TGCGCCAGCAGCTTGCAGCAGGGGCGTTTCTACGAGCAGTACTTC.